The present TCR beta chain was sequenced within a study of blood T cell repertoires in COVID-19. As for the study in general: Samples taken during acute and convalescent COVID-19 were collected in the United States, Italy and Spain. T cells, B-cell-depleted T cells, or PBMCs provided the cDNA or gDNA that served as material.

The CDR3 is 13 residues long. The V and J ends lost 0 bases and 9 bases, in that order; junction bases with no gene match: 3. Germline CDR1 is MNHEY and CDR2 is SVGEGT. As handled by the study authors: How many nucleated cells were present was estimated from reference gene primer amplification. Profiling relied on immunoSEQ multiplex PCR, and the TCRdb table lists in-frame clones only, not all of them. The DNA was the basis for D and trimming; V, J and clone size are from that table. The repertoire has 200,000 to 250,000 clones, about nine tenths of them found once; the top ten carry about 4.8%. Sequencing input: peripheral blood. This chain connects TRBV6-2 or TRBV6-3 to TRBJ1-1; 8 bases agree with TRBD1. The sequence derives from a man over 45 with acute or convalescent COVID-19. CDR3 amino acids: CASSYSTGVQAFF. CDR3 coding DNA: TGTGCCAGCAGTTACTCGACAGGGGTTCAAGCTTTCTTT.